The present TCR beta chain was sequenced within a study of T cell repertoires in cytomegalovirus infection. Overall study results and limits: The ex vivo response showed dominance by HLA-C-restricted CMV-specific TCR beta clonotypes.

TCRdb re-analysed the reads in MiXCR, keeping a single row per CDR3 protein. The data contain some 920,000 distinct CDR3 sequences, 30% to 40% of them seen just once; the ten biggest clones take up about an eighth. Germline V gene lookup returns CDR1 WSHSY and CDR2 SAAADI. The CDR3 is 15 amino acids. Trimming took off 2 bases at V and 5 bases at J, with 10 bases between the two ends. Concerning this clonotype itself: Its target is not known.

The V call is TRBV10-2, the J call TRBJ2-6, with D possibly TRBD1 on 6 matching bases. The source of this sequence is a human donor in good health (CMV status not recorded). Some clones in this sample may be carry-over from other donors' samples. Sequences were derived from cultured CD8+ T cells from PBMCs, sampled from culture after CMV antigen stimulation. CDR3 coding DNA: TGCGCCAGCAGTGAGGGGGGCGCGTGGGCCAACGTCCTGACTTTC. Translation: CASSEGGAWANVLTF.